The next 10 T cell receptor beta chains were all read from a single sample in a study of beta chain features in type 1 diabetes. The sequenced template was cDNA made from the entire isolated RNA. Sequenced by immunoSEQ multiplex PCR; TCRdb stores in-frame clones only, minus some. The top ten hold 0.07% to 0.095% of the sample, which has hundreds of thousands of clones, 15% to 19% seen once. What was sequenced was naive CD4+ T cells from blood. Every receptor here comes from a young man in good health.

This clone has a handful of counts. The gene calls are TRBV28 and TRBJ1-1; no definite D call. Trimming removed 10 bases at V and 1 base at J, with 7 bases between. The CDR3 is 11 residues long. Germline V gene sequence: CDR1 MDHEN, CDR2 SYDVKM. In DNA form, the CDR3 reads TGTGCCACCCAGGAGAACACTGAAGCTTTCTTT. Its translation: CATQENTEAFF. Variable domain in full (rest from reference TRBV28 and TRBJ1-1): DVKVTQSSRYLVKRTGEKVFLECVQDMDHENMFWYRQDPGLGLRLIYFSYDVKMKEKGDIPEGYSVSREKKERFSLILESASTNQTSMYLCATQENTEAFFGQGTRLTVV.

The gene calls are TRBV5-6 and TRBJ2-1, with D unresolved. V lost 1 base and J lost 9, with 8 bases in between. Germline CDR1 and CDR2: SGHDT and YYEEEE. The CDR3 is made up of 12 amino acids. The CDR3 nucleotides read TGTGCCAGCAGCTTGAGTATTGGTGAGCAGTTCTTC. Residues: CASSLSIGEQFF.

This clone was recorded a few times. The V and J genes are TRBV7-3 and TRBJ2-1; 13 bases line up with TRBD2. The germline gives CDR1 SGHTA, CDR2 FQGTGA. CDR3 length: 15 amino acids. V shed 7 bases, J shed 5 bases, and the junction held 5 bases outside the gene matches. CDR3 in DNA: TGTGCCAGCACCAACGGACTAGCGGGAGACAATGAGCAGTTCTTC. This translates into CASTNGLAGDNEQFF.

The chain carries TRBV11-2 and TRBJ2-1, with D hard to call. Germline V gives CDR1 SGHAT, CDR2 FQNNGV. This CDR3 is 15 amino acids long. V was cut by 3 bases and J by 6 bases, with 15 bases left in between. CDR3 sequence reads: CASSFGHHASNEQFF. In DNA, the CDR3 is TGTGCCAGCAGCTTCGGGCACCACGCCTCCAATGAGCAGTTCTTC.

The gene calls are TRBV5-1 and TRBJ1-2, with D hard to call. Per germline, CDR1 SGHRS and CDR2 YFSETQ. The CDR3 length is 13 residues. V was shortened by 2 bases and J by 5 bases, with 10 bases between the two germline ends. This chain's CDR3 is CASSFFRSYGYTF. The CDR3, as DNA: TGCGCCAGCAGCTTTTTCCGGTCATATGGCTACACCTTC.

This clone was detected a few times. The chain recombines TRBV28 with TRBJ1-2; 10 bases are a match to TRBD1. The length of the CDR3 is 14 residues. J lost 1 base, V lost 6 bases, and 2 bases had no gene match. Germline V lookup: CDR1 MDHEN, CDR2 SYDVKM. The CDR3 region is CASSGQGGNYGYTF. In nucleotides, the CDR3 is TGTGCCAGCAGCGGACAGGGGGGTAACTATGGCTACACCTTC.

This chain links TRBV27 with TRBJ2-7; TRBD1 aligns across 8 bases. V lost 6 bases to trimming and J lost 2 bases; unmatched junction nucleotides: 3. Germline-derived CDR1 and CDR2 are MNHEY and SMNVEV (reference sequence). The CDR3 length is 13 residues. The CDR3 region is CASRGDRTYEQYF. The CDR3 bases are TGTGCCAGCAGGGGGGACAGGACCTACGAGCAGTACTTC.

This chain joins TRBV10-2 and TRBJ2-7, with 7 nucleotides matching TRBD2. V gave up 8 bases and J gave up 0 bases; unmatched junction bases: 4. The germline V gene has CDR1 WSHSY and CDR2 SAAADI. The length of the CDR3 is 13 residues. CDR3 amino acids: CASHRDYSYEQYF. In nucleotides, the CDR3 is TGCGCCAGCCACCGGGACTACTCCTACGAGCAGTACTTC.

This clone was found a few times. The V call is TRBV14, the J call TRBJ1-2, with D tentatively TRBD1 (5 bases). Trimming cost V 1 base and J 10 bases, with 10 bases left between them. Germline loops: CDR1 SGHDN, CDR2 FVKESK. The CDR3 sequence is 12 residues long. The CDR3 DNA reads TGTGCCAGCAGCCAAGTAATGGGGGTCTACACCTTC. Translation: CASSQVMGVYTF.

The chain joins TRBV2 to TRBJ1-4; possible D gene TRBD1, 5 bases. Germline values: CDR1 SNHLY, CDR2 FYNNEI. The CDR3 length is 15 residues. The V end was cut by 3 bases, the J end by 7 bases, with 15 bases between. The CDR3 loop is CASSEVNRRGEKLFF. CDR3 coding DNA: TGTGCCAGCAGTGAGGTCAACAGAAGGGGTGAAAAACTGTTTTTT.